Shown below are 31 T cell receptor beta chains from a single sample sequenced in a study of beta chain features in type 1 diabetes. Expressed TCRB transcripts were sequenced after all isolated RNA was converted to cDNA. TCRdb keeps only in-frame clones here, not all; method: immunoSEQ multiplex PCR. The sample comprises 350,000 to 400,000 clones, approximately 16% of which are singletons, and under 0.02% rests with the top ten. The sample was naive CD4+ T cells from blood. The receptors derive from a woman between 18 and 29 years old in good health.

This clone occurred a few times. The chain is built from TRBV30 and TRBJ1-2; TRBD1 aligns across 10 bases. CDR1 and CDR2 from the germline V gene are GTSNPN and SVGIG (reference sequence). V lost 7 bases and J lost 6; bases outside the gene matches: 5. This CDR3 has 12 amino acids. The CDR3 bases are TGTGCCTCTGGGACAGGGGTGGATGGCTACACCTTC. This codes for CASGTGVDGYTF.

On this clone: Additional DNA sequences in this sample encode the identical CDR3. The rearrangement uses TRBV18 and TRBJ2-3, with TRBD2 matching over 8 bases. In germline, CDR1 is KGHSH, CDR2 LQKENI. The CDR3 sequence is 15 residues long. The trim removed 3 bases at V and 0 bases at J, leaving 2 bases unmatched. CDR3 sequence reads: CASSPASGSTDTQYF. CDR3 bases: TGTGCCAGCTCACCTGCTAGCGGGAGCACAGATACGCAGTATTTT.

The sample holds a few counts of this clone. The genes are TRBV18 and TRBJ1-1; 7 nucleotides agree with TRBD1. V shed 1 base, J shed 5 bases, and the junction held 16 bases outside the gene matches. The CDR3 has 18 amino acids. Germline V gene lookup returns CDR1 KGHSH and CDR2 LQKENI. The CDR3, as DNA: TGTGCCAGCTCACCACTAGGTCCCCAGACAGGGCGAAGGACTGAAGCTTTCTTT. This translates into CASSPLGPQTGRRTEAFF.

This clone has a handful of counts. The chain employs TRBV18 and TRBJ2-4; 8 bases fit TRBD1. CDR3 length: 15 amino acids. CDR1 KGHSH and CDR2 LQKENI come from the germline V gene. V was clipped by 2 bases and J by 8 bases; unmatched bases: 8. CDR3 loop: CASSPGQGRLDIQYF. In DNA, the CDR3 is TGTGCCAGCTCACCAGGACAGGGCCGGTTGGACATTCAGTACTTC.

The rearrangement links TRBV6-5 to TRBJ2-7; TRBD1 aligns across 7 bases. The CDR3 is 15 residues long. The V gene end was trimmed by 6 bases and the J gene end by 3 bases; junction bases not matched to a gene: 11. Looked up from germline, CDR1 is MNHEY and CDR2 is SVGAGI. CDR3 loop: CASSRTTGQLYEQYF. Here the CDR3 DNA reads TGTGCCAGCAGCCGCACGACAGGGCAGCTCTACGAGCAGTACTTC.

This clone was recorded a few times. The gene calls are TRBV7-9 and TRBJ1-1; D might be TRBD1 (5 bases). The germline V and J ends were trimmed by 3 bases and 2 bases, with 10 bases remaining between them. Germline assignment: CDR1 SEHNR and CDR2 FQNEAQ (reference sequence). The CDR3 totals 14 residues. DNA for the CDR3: TGTGCCAGCAGCTTGGAGACAGATAACACTGAAGCTTTCTTT. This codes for CASSLETDNTEAFF.

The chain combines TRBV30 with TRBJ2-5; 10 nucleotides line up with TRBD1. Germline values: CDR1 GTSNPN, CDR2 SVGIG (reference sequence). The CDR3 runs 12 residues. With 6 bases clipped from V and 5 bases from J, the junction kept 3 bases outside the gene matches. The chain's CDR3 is CACRTGGETQYF. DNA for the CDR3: TGTGCCTGCCGGACAGGGGGGGAGACCCAGTACTTC. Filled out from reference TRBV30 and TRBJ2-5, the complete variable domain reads SQTIHQWPATLVQPVGSPLSLECTVEGTSNPNLYWYRQAAGRGLQLLFYSVGIGQISSEVPQNLSASRPQDRQFILSSKKLLLSDSGFYLCACRTGGETQYFGPGTRLLVL.

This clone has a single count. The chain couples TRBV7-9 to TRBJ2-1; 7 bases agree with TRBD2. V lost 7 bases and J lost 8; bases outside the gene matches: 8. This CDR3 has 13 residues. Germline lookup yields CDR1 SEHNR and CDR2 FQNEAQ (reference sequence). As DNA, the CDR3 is TGTGCCAGCATCCGCGTGGGAGGGGATGAGCAGTTCTTC. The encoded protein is CASIRVGGDEQFF.

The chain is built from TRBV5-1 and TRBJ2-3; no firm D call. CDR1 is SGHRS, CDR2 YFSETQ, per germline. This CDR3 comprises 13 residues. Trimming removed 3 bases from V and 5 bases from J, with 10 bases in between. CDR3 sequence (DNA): TGCGCCAGCAGCTCGCAGTTCCGAGATACGCAGTATTTT. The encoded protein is CASSSQFRDTQYF.

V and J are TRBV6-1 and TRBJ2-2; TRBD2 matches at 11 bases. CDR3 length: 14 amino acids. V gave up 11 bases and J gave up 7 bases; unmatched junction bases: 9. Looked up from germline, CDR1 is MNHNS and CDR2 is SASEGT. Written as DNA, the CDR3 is TGTGCCGAGGGAATTAGCGGGAGGGTCGGGGAGCTGTTTTTT. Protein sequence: CAEGISGRVGELFF.

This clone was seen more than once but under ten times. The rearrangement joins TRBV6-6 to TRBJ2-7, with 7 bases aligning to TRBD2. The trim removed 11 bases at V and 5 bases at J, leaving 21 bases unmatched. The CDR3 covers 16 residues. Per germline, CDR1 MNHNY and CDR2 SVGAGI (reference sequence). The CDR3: CAGGGDNIGKQNEQYF. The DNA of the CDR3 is TGTGCCGGGGGGGGTGACAATATTGGGAAGCAGAACGAGCAGTACTTC.

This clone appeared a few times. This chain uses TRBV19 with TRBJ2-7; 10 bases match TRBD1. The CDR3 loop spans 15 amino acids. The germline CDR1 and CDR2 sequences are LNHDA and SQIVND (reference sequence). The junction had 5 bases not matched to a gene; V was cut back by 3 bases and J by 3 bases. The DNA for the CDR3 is TGTGCCAGTAGTATTGGGACAGGGGAAGTCTACGAGCAGTACTTC. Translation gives CASSIGTGEVYEQYF. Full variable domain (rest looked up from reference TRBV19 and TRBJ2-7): DGGITQSPKYLFRKEGQNVTLSCEQNLNHDAMYWYRQDPGQGLRLIYYSQIVNDFQKGDIAEGYSVSREKKESFPLTVTSAQKNPTAFYLCASSIGTGEVYEQYFGPGTRLTVT.

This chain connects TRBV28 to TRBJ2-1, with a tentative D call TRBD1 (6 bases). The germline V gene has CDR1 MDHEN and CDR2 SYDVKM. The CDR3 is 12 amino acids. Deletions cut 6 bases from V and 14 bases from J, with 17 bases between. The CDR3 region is CASRPQGRREFF. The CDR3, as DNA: TGTGCCAGCAGACCACAGGGAAGGCGGGAGTTCTTC. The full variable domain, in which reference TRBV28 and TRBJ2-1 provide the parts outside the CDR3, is DVKVTQSSRYLVKRTGEKVFLECVQDMDHENMFWYRQDPGLGLRLIYFSYDVKMKEKGDIPEGYSVSREKKERFSLILESASTNQTSMYLCASRPQGRREFFGPGTRLTVL.

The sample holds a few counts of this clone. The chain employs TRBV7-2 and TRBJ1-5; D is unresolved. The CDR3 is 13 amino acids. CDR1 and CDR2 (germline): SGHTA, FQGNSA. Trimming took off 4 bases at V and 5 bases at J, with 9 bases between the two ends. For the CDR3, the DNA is TGTGCCAGCAGCTCCCGCCCGGATCAGCCCCAGCATTTT. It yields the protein CASSSRPDQPQHF.

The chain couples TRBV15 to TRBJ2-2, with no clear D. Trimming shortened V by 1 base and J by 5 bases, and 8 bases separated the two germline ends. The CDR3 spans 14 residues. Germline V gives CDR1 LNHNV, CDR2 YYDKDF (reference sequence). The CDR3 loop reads CATSRGLETGELFF. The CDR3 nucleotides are TGTGCCACCAGCAGAGGGCTAGAAACCGGGGAGCTGTTTTTT.

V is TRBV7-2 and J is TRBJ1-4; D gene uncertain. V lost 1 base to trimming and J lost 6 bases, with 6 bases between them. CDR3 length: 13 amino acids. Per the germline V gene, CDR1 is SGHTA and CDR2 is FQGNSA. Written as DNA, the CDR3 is TGTGCCAGCAGCTTAGATTCGGATGAAAAACTGTTTTTT. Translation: CASSLDSDEKLFF.

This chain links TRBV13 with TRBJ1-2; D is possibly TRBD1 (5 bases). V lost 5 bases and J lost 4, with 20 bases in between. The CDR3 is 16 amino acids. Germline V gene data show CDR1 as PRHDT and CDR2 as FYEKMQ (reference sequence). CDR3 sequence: CASSLLAGGPPYGYTF. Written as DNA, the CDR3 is TGTGCCAGCAGCCTGCTGGCGGGGGGACCCCCCTATGGCTACACCTTC.

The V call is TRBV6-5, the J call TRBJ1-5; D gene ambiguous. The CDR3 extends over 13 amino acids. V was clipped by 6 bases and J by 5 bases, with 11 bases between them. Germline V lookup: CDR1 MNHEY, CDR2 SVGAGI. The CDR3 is CASRRKNDQPQHF. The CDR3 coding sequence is TGTGCCAGCAGGCGGAAGAATGATCAGCCCCAGCATTTT.

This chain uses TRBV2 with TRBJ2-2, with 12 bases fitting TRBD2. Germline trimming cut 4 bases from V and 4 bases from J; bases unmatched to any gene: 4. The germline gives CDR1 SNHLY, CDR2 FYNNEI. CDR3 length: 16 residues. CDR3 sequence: CASSGPSGRVTGELFF. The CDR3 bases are TGTGCCAGCAGTGGCCCTAGCGGGAGGGTCACCGGGGAGCTGTTTTTT.

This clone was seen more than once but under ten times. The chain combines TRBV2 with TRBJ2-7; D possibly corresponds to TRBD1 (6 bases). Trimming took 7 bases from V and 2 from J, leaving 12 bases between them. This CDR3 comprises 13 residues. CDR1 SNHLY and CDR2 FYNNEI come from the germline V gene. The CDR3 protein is CASTYGTPYEQYF. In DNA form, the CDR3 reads TGTGCCAGCACATACGGGACACCCTACGAGCAGTACTTC.

The CDR3 protein is CASSSLRAGDTYEQYF. The CDR3 nucleotides read TGCGCCAGCAGCTCACTGCGTGCAGGCGACACCTACGAGCAGTACTTC. The chain couples TRBV5-1 to TRBJ2-7; D is undetermined. Trimming pared 3 bases from V and 2 bases from J, leaving 18 bases between. The CDR3 runs 16 residues. Germline-derived CDR1 and CDR2 are SGHRS and YFSETQ.

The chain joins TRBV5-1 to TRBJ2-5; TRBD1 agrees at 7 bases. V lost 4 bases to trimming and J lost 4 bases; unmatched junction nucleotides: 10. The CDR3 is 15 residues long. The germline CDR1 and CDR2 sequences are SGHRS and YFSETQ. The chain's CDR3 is CASSPGARQGETQYF. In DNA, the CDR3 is TGCGCCAGCAGCCCCGGGGCCCGACAGGGAGAGACCCAGTACTTC. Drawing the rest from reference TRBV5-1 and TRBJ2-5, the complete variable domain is KAGVTQTPRYLIKTRGQQVTLSCSPISGHRSVSWYQQTPGQGLQFLFEYFSETQRNKGNFPGRFSGRQFSNSRSEMNVSTLELGDSALYLCASSPGARQGETQYFGPGTRLLVL.

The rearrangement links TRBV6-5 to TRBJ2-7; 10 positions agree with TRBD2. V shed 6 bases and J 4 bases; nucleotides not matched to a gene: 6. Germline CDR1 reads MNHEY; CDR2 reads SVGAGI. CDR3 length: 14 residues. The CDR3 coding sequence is TGTGCCAGCAGGTTCAGCGGGAGGGCATACGAGCAGTACTTC. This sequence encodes CASRFSGRAYEQYF.

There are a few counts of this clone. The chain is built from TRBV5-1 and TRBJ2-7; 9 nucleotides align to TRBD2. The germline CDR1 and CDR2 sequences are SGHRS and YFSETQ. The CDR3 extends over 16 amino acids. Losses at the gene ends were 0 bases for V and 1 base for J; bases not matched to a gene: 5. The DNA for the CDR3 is TGCGCCAGCAGCTTGGCCCCTACTAGCGGGTCCTACGAGCAGTACTTC. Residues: CASSLAPTSGSYEQYF.

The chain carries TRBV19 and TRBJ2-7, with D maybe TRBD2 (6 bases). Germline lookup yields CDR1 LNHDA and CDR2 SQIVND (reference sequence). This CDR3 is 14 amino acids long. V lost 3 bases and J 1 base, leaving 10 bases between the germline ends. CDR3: CASSIGSGSYEQYF. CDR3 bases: TGTGCCAGTAGTATTGGTAGCGGATCCTACGAGCAGTACTTC.

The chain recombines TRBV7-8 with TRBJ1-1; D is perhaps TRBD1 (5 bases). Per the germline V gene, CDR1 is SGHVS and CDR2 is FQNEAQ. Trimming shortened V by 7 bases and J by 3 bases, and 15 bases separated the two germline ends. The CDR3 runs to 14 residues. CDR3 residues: CASTFGGSDTEAFF. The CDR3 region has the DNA TGTGCCAGCACCTTCGGGGGGTCGGACACTGAAGCTTTCTTT.

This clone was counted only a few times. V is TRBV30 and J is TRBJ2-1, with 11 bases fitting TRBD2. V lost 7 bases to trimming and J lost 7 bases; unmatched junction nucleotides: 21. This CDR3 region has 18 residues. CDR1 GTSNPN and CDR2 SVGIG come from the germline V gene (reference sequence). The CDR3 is CALSTSGSLRPIYNEQFF. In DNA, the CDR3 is TGTGCCTTATCTACTAGCGGGAGCCTCCGGCCTATTTATAATGAGCAGTTCTTC.

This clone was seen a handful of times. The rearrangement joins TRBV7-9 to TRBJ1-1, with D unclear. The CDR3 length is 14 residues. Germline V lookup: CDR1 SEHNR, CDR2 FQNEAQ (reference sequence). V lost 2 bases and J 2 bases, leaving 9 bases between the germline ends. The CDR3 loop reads CASSLREGNTEAFF. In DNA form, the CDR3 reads TGTGCCAGCAGCTTACGGGAAGGTAACACTGAAGCTTTCTTT.

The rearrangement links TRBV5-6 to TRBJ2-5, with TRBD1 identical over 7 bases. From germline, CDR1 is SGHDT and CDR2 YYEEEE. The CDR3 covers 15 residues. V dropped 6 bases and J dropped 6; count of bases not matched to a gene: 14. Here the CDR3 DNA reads TGTGCCAGCACCCTGGGACAGCGAGGTGGAAAGACCCAGTACTTC. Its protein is CASTLGQRGGKTQYF.

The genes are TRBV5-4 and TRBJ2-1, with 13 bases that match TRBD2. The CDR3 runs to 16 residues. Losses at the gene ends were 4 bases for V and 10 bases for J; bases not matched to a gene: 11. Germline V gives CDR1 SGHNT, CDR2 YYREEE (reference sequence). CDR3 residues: CASSHGTSGKVREQFF. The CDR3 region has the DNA TGTGCCAGCAGCCATGGGACTAGCGGGAAGGTTCGGGAGCAGTTCTTC.

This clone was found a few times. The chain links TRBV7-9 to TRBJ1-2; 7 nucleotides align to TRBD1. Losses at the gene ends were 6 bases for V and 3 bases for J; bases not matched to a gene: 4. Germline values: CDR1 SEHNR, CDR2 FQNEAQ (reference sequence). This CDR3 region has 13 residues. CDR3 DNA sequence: TGTGCCAGCAGTTGGGACAGCGACTATGGCTACACCTTC. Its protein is CASSWDSDYGYTF.